This is a list of T cell receptor beta chains from one sample in a study of blood T cell repertoires in COVID-19. Clones were sequenced by immunoSEQ multiplex PCR, and TCRdb holds only the in-frame ones, with some missing. The sample has approximately 100,000 clones, about four fifths seen once. Specimen: peripheral blood. Every receptor here comes from a woman aged 60-70 years with acute or convalescent COVID-19. CDR3s include the opening cysteine and the closing phenylalanine or tryptophan. The D gene is left open where the match is weak. Clone size is shown for a subset of rows, as once, few, many or a class of expanded clone.

J gene	clone size	V gene	D gene	CDR3 DNA	CDR3 protein
TRBJ2-7	NA	TRBV29-1	NA	TGCAGCGTTGAAGTTCTCGCCGGGGTAAACGAGCAGTACTTC	CSVEVLAGVNEQYF
TRBJ2-5	NA	TRBV11-2	NA	TGTGCCAGCAGCTTACGGGGAGTTCAAGAGACCCAGTACTTC	CASSLRGVQETQYF
TRBJ2-1	NA	TRBV19	TRBD2	TGTGCCAGTAGTATAGATGCTAGCGGGGGTGCCAACCCCTACAATGAGCAGTTCTTC	CASSIDASGGANPYNEQFF
TRBJ1-4	NA	TRBV5-1	TRBD1	TGCGCCAGCAGACTGACAGGGGGCGAGGAAAAACTGTTTTTT	CASRLTGGEEKLFF
TRBJ1-5	NA	TRBV6-2/TRBV6-3	TRBD1	TGTGCCAGCAGTCCAGGGGGCGAGGGCAATCAGCCCCAGCATTTT	CASSPGGEGNQPQHF
TRBJ1-6	NA	TRBV7-8	TRBD1	TGTGCCAGCAGCTTGGGGACAGGTTATAATTCACCCCTCCACTTT	CASSLGTGYNSPLHF
TRBJ1-6	NA	TRBV15	TRBD1	TGTGCCACCAGTTCTTGGACAGGGGTAAGGTCACCCCTCCACTTT	CATSSWTGVRSPLHF
TRBJ1-6	NA	TRBV28	TRBD1	TGTGCCAGCAGGGAAACAGGGGGAGGTTCACCCCTCCACTTT	CASRETGGGSPLHF
TRBJ1-4	NA	TRBV7-3	NA	TGTGCCAGCAGGCCGTGGAGGGACCCAGCAACTAATGAAAAACTGTTTTTT	CASRPWRDPATNEKLFF
TRBJ1-1	few	TRBV7-9	TRBD1	TGTGCCAGCAGCTTTACAGGGGGCACTGAAGCTTTCTTT	CASSFTGGTEAFF
TRBJ2-7	NA	TRBV2	NA	TGTGCCAGCACAGGGATCTACGAGCAGTACTTC	CASTGIYEQYF
TRBJ1-5	NA	TRBV2	NA	TGTGCCAGCAGTACCGGGACAACTAATAGCAATCAGCCCCAGCATTTT	CASSTGTTNSNQPQHF
TRBJ1-2	NA	TRBV7-2	NA	TGTGCCAGCAGCTTAGCACAGGGAACGTATGGCTACACCTTC	CASSLAQGTYGYTF
TRBJ1-1	few	TRBV11-1	NA	TGTGCCAGCAGCTGGAAACTAGAGAACACTGAAGCTTTCTTT	CASSWKLENTEAFF
TRBJ2-3	NA	TRBV3-1/TRBV3-2	TRBD2	TGTGCCAGCAGCCACAGGAGACTAGCGGGGGGGGATACGCAGTATTTT	CASSHRRLAGGDTQYF
TRBJ2-2	NA	TRBV7-3	TRBD2	TGTGCCAGCAGCTCCTCGGGGGGAGTGGGGGAGCTGTTTTTT	CASSSSGGVGELFF
TRBJ1-2	NA	TRBV3-1/TRBV3-2	TRBD1	TGTGCCAGCAAGGGGGCGGGCTATGGCTACACCTTC	CASKGAGYGYTF
TRBJ2-5	NA	TRBV18	TRBD2	TGTGCCAGCTCACCAGGATCGGGGGGAGAGACCCAGTACTTC	CASSPGSGGETQYF
TRBJ2-1	NA	TRBV7-9	TRBD2	TGTGCCAGCAGCCGAAAGCAACTAGCGGGGAGCTCCTACAATGAGCAGTTCTTC	CASSRKQLAGSSYNEQFF
TRBJ1-5	NA	TRBV4-3	NA	TGCGCCAGCAGCCAAGACATGAACAGGGGCAATCAGCCCCAGCATTTT	CASSQDMNRGNQPQHF
TRBJ1-6	NA	TRBV6-5	NA	TGTGCCAGCAGTTCCGGACAGAGAAAGGGATCACCCCTCCACTTT	CASSSGQRKGSPLHF
TRBJ1-2	NA	TRBV7-8	TRBD1	TGTGCCAGCAGCACCACTGTCGGGACAGGGGGCCCCGCTCTCTATGGCTACACCTTC	CASSTTVGTGGPALYGYTF
TRBJ1-5	NA	TRBV5-6	TRBD1	TGTGCCAGCAGCTTGGGACAGGGGATCGATCAGCCCCAGCATTTT	CASSLGQGIDQPQHF
TRBJ2-2	many	TRBV3-1/TRBV3-2	TRBD2	TGTGCCAGCAGTCGCGGGGGGGCGCGCACCGGGGAGCTGTTTTTT	CASSRGGARTGELFF
TRBJ2-7	NA	TRBV6-5	TRBD2	TGTGCCAGCAGTTACCTTGCGGGGGGCTACGAGCAGTACTTC	CASSYLAGGYEQYF
TRBJ1-1	NA	TRBV28	NA	TGTGCCAGCAGTTTCAGGGAGGGGACTGAAGCTTTCTTT	CASSFREGTEAFF
TRBJ1-1	few	TRBV25-1	NA	TGTGCCAGCAGTGAATGGGGGGGATCGAACACTGAAGCTTTCTTT	CASSEWGGSNTEAFF
TRBJ1-5	NA	TRBV27	NA	TGTGCCAGCAGTTTACCCGGGGAGGGCGGTCAGCCCCAGCATTTT	CASSLPGEGGQPQHF
TRBJ1-6	once	TRBV19	NA	TGTGCCAGTAGTGGGCAGGGTTCACCCCTCCACTTT	CASSGQGSPLHF
TRBJ1-1	NA	TRBV30	NA	TGTGCCTGGAGCCCCCCAGAGAACACTGAAGCTTTCTTT	CAWSPPENTEAFF
TRBJ1-2	NA	TRBV5-1	NA	TGCGCCAGCAGCAATCAAACAGGGCCCTATGGCTACACCTTC	CASSNQTGPYGYTF
TRBJ1-5	NA	TRBV6-5	NA	TGTGCCAGCAGTCGCGATAGCAATCAGCCCCAGCATTTT	CASSRDSNQPQHF
TRBJ1-5	NA	TRBV7-9	NA	TGTGCCAGCAGTCAAGCCACAGGGCCAGCTCAGCCCCAGCATTTT	CASSQATGPAQPQHF
TRBJ2-3	NA	TRBV5-5	TRBD2	TGTGCCAGCAGCTGGGAGAGCGGGGGCGCAGATACGCAGTATTTT	CASSWESGGADTQYF
TRBJ1-6	NA	TRBV3-1/TRBV3-2	TRBD1	TGTGCCAGCAGCCAAGATCCGGACAGGGGATCCTATAATTCACCCCTCCACTTT	CASSQDPDRGSYNSPLHF
TRBJ1-1	NA	TRBV4-2	TRBD1	TGTGCCAGCAGCCAAGATGGCCGGACAGGGAGGGTCGACACTGAAGCTTTCTTT	CASSQDGRTGRVDTEAFF
TRBJ1-5	NA	TRBV19	NA	TGTGCCAGTAGTATTATGGGCGGGCAGCCCCAGCATTTT	CASSIMGGQPQHF
TRBJ2-7	NA	TRBV6-6	TRBD1	TGTGCCAGCAGTCGCTGGACAGGGCGGGACGAGCAGTACTTC	CASSRWTGRDEQYF
TRBJ1-2	NA	TRBV11-2	NA	TGTGCCAGCAGCTCTCGTCGGGGAGGGAAACTCAATGGCTACACCTTC	CASSSRRGGKLNGYTF
TRBJ1-5	once	TRBV18	TRBD1	TGTGCCAGCTCACCCGACAGGGGCCTTAATCAGCCCCAGCATTTT	CASSPDRGLNQPQHF
TRBJ2-1	NA	TRBV11-3	TRBD2	TGTGCCAGCAGCTTTGGGCGGGGGGGCTACAATGAGCAGTTCTTC	CASSFGRGGYNEQFF
TRBJ2-1	NA	TRBV7-8	TRBD2	TGTGCCAGCAGCTTAGGTCTAGCGGGGGGGCTTGGCAATGAGCAGTTCTTC	CASSLGLAGGLGNEQFF
TRBJ1-2	few	TRBV3-1/TRBV3-2	NA	TGTGCCAGCAGCCAAGATTGGTCCCCCGGAGGTGACGGCTACACCTTC	CASSQDWSPGGDGYTF
TRBJ1-2	NA	TRBV28	NA	TGTGCCAGCAGTTATAACTCCGGCTATGGCTACACCTTC	CASSYNSGYGYTF
TRBJ1-5	NA	TRBV6-5	TRBD1	TGTGCCAGCGGCTCGGGACAGGTCAATCAGCCCCAGCATTTT	CASGSGQVNQPQHF
TRBJ2-5	NA	TRBV6-5	TRBD1	TGTGCCACCAATAACAGGGGGCAGCAAGAGACCCAGTACTTC	CATNNRGQQETQYF
TRBJ1-4	once	TRBV4-3	NA	TGCGCCAGCAGCCCCCTGGCAGGGAAGGGTGAAAAACTGTTTTTT	CASSPLAGKGEKLFF
TRBJ2-5	NA	TRBV10-2	NA	TGCGCCAGCACCCCGAGGAGCCAAACCTTCCAAGAGACCCAGTACTTC	CASTPRSQTFQETQYF
TRBJ2-5	NA	TRBV7-2	TRBD2	TGTGCCAGCAGCATGGTAGCGGGGGGGCGAGAGACCCAGTACTTC	CASSMVAGGRETQYF
TRBJ2-5	NA	TRBV30	TRBD2	TGTGCCTGGGGACTAGCGGGGGGGCCACGAGAGACCCAGTACTTC	CAWGLAGGPRETQYF
TRBJ2-7	few	TRBV7-2	TRBD2	TGTGCCAGCAGCCCAAGGACTAGCGGGGGGATGAGCGAGCAGTACTTC	CASSPRTSGGMSEQYF
TRBJ2-1	NA	TRBV28	NA	TGTGCCAGCAGTTTATTGGCGGGAAACAATGAGCAGTTCTTC	CASSLLAGNNEQFF
TRBJ2-7	many	TRBV7-3	TRBD2	TGTGCCAGCAGCCTTCAATCATCGGGGGGGCCCTACGAGCAGTACTTC	CASSLQSSGGPYEQYF
TRBJ1-1	NA	TRBV7-9	NA	TGTGCCAGCAGCACCCGGGACATTGGGGCTTTCTTT	CASSTRDIGAFF
TRBJ2-1	NA	TRBV11-3	TRBD2	TGTGCCAGCAGCTTGGGACTAGCGGGGGTCCACAGCAATGAGCAGTTCTTC	CASSLGLAGVHSNEQFF
TRBJ1-1	NA	TRBV6-4	TRBD1	TGTGCCAGCAGTGTTGAGGCGGACAGGGGGCCGTTAGCTTTCTTT	CASSVEADRGPLAFF
TRBJ1-3	NA	TRBV7-9	NA	TGTGCCAGCAGCTTAGGCCAGAAGGGGGACACCATATATTTT	CASSLGQKGDTIYF
TRBJ1-2	once	TRBV30	NA	TGTGCCTGGGGTCCACAAACAGGGAGTAGCGGCTACACCTTC	CAWGPQTGSSGYTF
TRBJ2-3	few	TRBV7-2	NA	TGTGCCAGCAGTTTTGTCCTTACAGATACGCAGTATTTT	CASSFVLTDTQYF